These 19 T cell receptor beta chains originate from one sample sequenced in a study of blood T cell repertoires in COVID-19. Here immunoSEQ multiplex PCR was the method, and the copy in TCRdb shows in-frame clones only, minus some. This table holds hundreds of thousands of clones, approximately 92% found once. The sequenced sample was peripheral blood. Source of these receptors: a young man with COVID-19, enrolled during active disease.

The CDR3 coding sequence is TGTGCCAGCAGCGGGACAGGGAGCTACTATGGCTACACCTTC. As protein: CASSGTGSYYGYTF. This chain joins TRBV2 and TRBJ1-2; 9 nucleotides align to TRBD1. Losses at the gene ends were 6 bases for V and 3 bases for J; bases not matched to a gene: 5. This CDR3 region has 14 residues. Germline-derived CDR1 and CDR2 are SNHLY and FYNNEI.

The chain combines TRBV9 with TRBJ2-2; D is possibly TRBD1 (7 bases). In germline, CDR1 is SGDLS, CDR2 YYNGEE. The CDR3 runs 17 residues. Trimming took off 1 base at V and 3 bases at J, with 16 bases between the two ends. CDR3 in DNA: TGTGCCAGCAGCGTACCGGCAGGGGGGCTCGACACCGGGGAGCTGTTTTTT. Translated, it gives CASSVPAGGLDTGELFF.

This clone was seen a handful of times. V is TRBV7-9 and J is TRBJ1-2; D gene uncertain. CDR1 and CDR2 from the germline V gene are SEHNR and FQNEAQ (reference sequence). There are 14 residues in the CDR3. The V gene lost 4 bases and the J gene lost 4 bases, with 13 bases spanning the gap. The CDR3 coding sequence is TGTGCCAGCAGCTCGAACAGTGACCTCTATGGCTACACCTTC. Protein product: CASSSNSDLYGYTF.

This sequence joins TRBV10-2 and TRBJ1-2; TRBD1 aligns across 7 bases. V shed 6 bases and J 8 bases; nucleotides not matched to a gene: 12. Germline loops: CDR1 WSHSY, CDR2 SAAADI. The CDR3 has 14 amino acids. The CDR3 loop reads CASSLTGLKDGYTF. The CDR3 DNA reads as TGCGCCAGCAGCCTGACAGGGTTAAAAGACGGCTACACCTTC.

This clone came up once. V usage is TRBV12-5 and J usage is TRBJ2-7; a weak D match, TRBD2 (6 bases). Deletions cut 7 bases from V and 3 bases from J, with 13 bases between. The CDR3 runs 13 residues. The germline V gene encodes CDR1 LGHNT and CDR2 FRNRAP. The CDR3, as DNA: TGTGCTAGTGCCGGGACTGCCCTCTACGAGCAGTACTTC. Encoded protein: CASAGTALYEQYF.

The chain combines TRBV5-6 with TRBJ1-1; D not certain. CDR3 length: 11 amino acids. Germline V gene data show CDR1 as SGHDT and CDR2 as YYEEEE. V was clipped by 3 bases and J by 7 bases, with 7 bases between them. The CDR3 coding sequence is TGTGCCAGCAGCTCAGGCCGTGAAGCTTTCTTT. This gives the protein CASSSGREAFF.

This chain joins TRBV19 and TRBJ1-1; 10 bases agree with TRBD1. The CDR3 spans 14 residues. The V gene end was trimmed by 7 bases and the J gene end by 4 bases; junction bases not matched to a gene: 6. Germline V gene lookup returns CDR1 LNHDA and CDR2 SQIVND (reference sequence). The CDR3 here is CASKVGQGSTEAFF. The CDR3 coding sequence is TGTGCCAGTAAGGTGGGACAGGGGAGCACTGAAGCTTTCTTT.

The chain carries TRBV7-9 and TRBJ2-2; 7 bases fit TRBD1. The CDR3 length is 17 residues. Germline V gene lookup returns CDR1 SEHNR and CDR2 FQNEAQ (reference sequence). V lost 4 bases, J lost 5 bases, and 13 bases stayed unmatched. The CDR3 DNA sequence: TGTGCCAGCAGCTCTTACAGGGGTCGGCCTCGGACCGGGGAGCTGTTTTTT. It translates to CASSSYRGRPRTGELFF.

CDR3 nucleotides: TGTGCCAGCAGCCCCCCGGGGGGGCCCGTACCTGAAGCTTTCTTT. Protein: CASSPPGGPVPEAFF. This chain uses TRBV7-2 with TRBJ1-1; maybe TRBD1 (6 bases). The germline gives CDR1 SGHTA, CDR2 FQGNSA. The V gene lost 5 bases and the J gene lost 6 bases, with 19 bases spanning the gap. The CDR3 sequence is 15 residues long.

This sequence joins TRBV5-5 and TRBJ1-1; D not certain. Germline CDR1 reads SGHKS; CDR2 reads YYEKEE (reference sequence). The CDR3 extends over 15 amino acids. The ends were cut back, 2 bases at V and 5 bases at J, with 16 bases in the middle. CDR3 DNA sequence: TGTGCCAGCAGCTTAACGCTGGCATTGAGGACTGAAGCTTTCTTT. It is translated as CASSLTLALRTEAFF.

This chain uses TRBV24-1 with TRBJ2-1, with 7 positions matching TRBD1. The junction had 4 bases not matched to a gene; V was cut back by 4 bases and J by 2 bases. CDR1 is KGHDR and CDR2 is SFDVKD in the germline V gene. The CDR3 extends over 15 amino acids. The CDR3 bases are TGTGCCACCAGTGAGTCAGGGGGTACCTACAATGAGCAGTTCTTC. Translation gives CATSESGGTYNEQFF.

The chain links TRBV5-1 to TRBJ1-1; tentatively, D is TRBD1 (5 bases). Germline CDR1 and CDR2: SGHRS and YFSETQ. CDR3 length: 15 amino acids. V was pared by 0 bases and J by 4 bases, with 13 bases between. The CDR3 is CASSLVSLGGTEAFF. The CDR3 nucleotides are TGCGCCAGCAGCTTGGTTAGTTTGGGGGGCACTGAAGCTTTCTTT.

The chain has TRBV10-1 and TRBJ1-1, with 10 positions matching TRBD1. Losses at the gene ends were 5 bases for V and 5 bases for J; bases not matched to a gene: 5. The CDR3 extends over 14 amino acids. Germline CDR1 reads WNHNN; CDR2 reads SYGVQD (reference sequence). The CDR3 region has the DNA TGCGCCAGCAGTCCCGGGACAGGGGTAACTGAAGCTTTCTTT. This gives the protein CASSPGTGVTEAFF.

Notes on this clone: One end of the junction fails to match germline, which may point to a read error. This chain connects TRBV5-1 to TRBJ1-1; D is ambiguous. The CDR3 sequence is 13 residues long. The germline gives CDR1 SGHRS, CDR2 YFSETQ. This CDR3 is CASSLAGNAEAFF. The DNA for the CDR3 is TGCGCCAGCAGCTTGGCCGGGAACGCTGAAGCTTTCTTT.

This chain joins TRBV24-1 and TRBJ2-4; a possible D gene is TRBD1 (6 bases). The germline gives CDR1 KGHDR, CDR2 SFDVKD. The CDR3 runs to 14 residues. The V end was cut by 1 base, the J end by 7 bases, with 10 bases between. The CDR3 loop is CATSDLGQGNIQYF. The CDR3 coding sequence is TGTGCCACCAGTGATTTAGGGCAGGGGAACATTCAGTACTTC.

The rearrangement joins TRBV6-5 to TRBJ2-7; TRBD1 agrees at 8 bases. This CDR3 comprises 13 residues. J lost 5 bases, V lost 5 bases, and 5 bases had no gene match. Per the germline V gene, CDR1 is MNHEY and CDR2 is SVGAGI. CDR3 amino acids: CASSLQGADEQYF. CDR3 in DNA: TGTGCCAGCAGTCTCCAGGGGGCTGACGAGCAGTACTTC.

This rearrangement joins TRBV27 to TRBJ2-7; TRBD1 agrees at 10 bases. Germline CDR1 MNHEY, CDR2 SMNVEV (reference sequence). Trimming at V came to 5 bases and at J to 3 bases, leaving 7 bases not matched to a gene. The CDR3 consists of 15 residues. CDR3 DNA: TGTGCCAGCAGTCCCGGGACAGGGGTTGGCTACGAGCAGTACTTC. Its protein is CASSPGTGVGYEQYF.

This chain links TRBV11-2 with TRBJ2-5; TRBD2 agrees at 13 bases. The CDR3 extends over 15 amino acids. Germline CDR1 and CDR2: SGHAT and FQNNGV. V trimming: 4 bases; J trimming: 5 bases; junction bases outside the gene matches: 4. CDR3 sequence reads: CASSYRTSGGETQYF. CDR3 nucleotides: TGTGCCAGCAGCTATCGGACTAGCGGGGGTGAGACCCAGTACTTC.

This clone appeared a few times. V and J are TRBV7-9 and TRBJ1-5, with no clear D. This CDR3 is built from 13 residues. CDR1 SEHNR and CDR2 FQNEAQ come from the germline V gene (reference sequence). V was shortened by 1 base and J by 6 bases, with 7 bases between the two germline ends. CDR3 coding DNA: TGTGCCAGCAGCTTAGGTAGTTCTCAGCCCCAGCATTTT. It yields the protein CASSLGSSQPQHF. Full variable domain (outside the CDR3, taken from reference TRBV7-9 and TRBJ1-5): DTGVSQNPRHKITKRGQNVTFRCDPISEHNRLYWYRQTLGQGPEFLTYFQNEAQLEKSRLLSDRFSAERPKGSFSTLEIQRTEQGDSAMYLCASSLGSSQPQHFGDGTRLSIL.